The entry that follows covers one T cell receptor beta chain sequence. Generated by immunoSEQ multiplex PCR, the TCRdb table keeps only in-frame clones and is missing some. The data hold over 200,000 clones, with about 90% observed a single time. Germline CDR1 SGHNT, CDR2 YYREEE (reference sequence). This CDR3 is built from 16 residues. With 2 bases clipped from V and 5 bases from J, the junction kept 6 bases outside the gene matches. This sample was included in a study of blood T cell repertoires in COVID-19. The sequence was obtained from a man in his forties or fifties with active or convalescent COVID-19. Sequenced sample: peripheral blood. The chain is built from TRBV5-4 and TRBJ2-5; 13 bases line up with TRBD2. DNA of the CDR3: TGTGCCAGCAGCTTACTAGCGGGAGGGGGCCGGGAGACCCAGTACTTC. Its protein product is CASSLLAGGGRETQYF.